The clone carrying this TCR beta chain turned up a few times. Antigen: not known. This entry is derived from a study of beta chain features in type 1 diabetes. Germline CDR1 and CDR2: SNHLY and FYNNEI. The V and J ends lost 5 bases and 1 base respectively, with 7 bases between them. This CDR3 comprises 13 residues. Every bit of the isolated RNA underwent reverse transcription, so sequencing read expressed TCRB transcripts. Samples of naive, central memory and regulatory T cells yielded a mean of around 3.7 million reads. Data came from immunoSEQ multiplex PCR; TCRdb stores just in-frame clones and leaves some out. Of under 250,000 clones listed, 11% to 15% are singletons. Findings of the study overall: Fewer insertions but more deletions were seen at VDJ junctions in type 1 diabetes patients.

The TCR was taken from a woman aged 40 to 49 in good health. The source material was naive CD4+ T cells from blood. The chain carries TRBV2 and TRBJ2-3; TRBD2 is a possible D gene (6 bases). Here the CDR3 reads CASSTGGTDTQYF. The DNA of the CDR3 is TGTGCCAGCAGTACGGGGGGCACAGATACGCAGTATTTT.